Detailed here is one T cell receptor beta chain. The Seattle site enrolled patients during active infection and followed them longitudinally. These data come from a study of blood T cell repertoires in COVID-19. Turning to the study itself: COVID-19 samples, acute and convalescent, were from the United States, Italy and Spain. T cells, B-cell-depleted T cells, or PBMCs supplied cDNA or gDNA.

Generated by immunoSEQ multiplex PCR, the TCRdb table keeps only in-frame clones and is missing some. The sample includes under 100,000 clones, around four fifths of them seen just once. This receptor was taken from a man aged 60 to 69 with COVID-19, enrolled during active disease. Sequenced material: peripheral blood.

The CDR3 DNA sequence: TGCAGCGTTGCGGCAGGGAAGAACACTGAAGCTTTCTTT. Translated, it gives CSVAAGKNTEAFF. This chain uses TRBV29-1 with TRBJ1-1, with D possibly matching TRBD1 (5 bases). Germline V gene lookup returns CDR1 SQVTM and CDR2 ANQGSEA. The CDR3 is 13 residues long. V was clipped by 4 bases and J by 1 base, with 10 bases between them.